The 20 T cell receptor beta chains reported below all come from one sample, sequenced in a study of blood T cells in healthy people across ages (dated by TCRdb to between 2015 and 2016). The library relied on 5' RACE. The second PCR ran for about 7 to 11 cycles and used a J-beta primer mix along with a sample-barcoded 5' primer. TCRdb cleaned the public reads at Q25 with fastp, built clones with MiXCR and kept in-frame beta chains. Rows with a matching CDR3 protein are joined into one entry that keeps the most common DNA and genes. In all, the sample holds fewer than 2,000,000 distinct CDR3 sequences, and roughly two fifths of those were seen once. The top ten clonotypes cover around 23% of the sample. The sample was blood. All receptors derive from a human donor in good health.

DNA of the CDR3: TGCGCCAGCAGCCAGCACCTACAGGGGGTGGGAACTGAAGCTTTCTTT. Amino acid sequence: CASSQHLQGVGTEAFF. V and J are TRBV4-1 and TRBJ1-1, with 8 bases identical to TRBD1. The germline V gene encodes CDR1 MGHRA and CDR2 YSYEKL. The trim removed 3 bases at V and 5 bases at J, leaving 11 bases unmatched. The CDR3 is made up of 16 amino acids.

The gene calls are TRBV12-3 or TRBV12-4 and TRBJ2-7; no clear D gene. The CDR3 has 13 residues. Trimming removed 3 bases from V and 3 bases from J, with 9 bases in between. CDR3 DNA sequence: TGTGCCAGCAGTTTGTTCGTCCGCTACGAGCAGTACTTC. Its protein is CASSLFVRYEQYF.

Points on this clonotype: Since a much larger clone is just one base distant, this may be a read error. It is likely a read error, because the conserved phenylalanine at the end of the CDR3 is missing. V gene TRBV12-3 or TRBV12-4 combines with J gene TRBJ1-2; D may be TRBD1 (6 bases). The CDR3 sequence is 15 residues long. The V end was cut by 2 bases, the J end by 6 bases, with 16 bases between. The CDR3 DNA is TGTGCCAGCAGTTTAAGGGTACCGGGGGCCGATGGCTACACCTGC. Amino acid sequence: CASSLRVPGADGYTC.

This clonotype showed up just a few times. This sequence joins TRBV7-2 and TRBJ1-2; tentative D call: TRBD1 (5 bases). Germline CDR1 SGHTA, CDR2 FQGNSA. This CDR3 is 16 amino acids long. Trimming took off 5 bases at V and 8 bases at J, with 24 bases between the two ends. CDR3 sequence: CASSRPTGTRREGYTF. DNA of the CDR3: TGTGCCAGCAGCCGACCTACCGGGACCCGGAGGGAGGGCTACACCTTC. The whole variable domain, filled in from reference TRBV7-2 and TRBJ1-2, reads GAGVSQSPSNKVTEKGKDVELRCDPISGHTALYWYRQSLGQGLEFLIYFQGNSAPDKSGLPSDRFSAERTGGSVSTLTIQRTQQEDSAVYLCASSRPTGTRREGYTFGSGTRLTVV.

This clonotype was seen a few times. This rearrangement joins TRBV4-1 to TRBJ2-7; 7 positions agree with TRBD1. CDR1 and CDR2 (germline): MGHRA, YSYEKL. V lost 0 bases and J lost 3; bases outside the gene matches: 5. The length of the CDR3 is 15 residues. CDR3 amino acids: CASSQDRGQHYEQYF. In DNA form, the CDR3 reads TGCGCCAGCAGCCAAGATAGGGGGCAGCACTACGAGCAGTACTTC.

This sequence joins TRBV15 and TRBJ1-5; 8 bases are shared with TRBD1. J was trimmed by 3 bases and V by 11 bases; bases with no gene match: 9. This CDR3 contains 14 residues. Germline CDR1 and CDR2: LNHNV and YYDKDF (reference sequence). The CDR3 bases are TGTGCCGCGGGGCCGGGACAGGTCAATCAGCCCCAGCATTTT. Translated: CAAGPGQVNQPQHF. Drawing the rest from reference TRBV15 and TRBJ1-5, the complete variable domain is DAMVIQNPRYQVTQFGKPVTLSCSQTLNHNVMYWYQQKSSQAPKLLFHYYDKDFNNEADTPDNFQSRRPNTSFCFLDIRSPGLGDTAMYLCAAGPGQVNQPQHFGDGTRLSIL.

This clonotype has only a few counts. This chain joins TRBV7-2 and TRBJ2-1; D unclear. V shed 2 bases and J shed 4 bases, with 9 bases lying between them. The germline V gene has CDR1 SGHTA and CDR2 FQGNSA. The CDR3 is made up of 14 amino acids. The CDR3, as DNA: TGTGCCAGCAGCTTATTGGTAGAATACAATGAGCAGTTCTTC. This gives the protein CASSLLVEYNEQFF. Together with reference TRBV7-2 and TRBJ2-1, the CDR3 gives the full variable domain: GAGVSQSPSNKVTEKGKDVELRCDPISGHTALYWYRQSLGQGLEFLIYFQGNSAPDKSGLPSDRFSAERTGGSVSTLTIQRTQQEDSAVYLCASSLLVEYNEQFFGPGTRLTVL.

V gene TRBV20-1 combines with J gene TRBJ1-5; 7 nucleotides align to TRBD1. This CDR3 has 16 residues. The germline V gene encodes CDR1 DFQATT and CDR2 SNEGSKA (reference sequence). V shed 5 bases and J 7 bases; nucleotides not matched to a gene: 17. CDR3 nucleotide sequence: TGCAGTGCTGCTAGAGTGGTTTATGGACAGGTCCAGCCCCAGCATTTT. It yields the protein CSAARVVYGQVQPQHF.

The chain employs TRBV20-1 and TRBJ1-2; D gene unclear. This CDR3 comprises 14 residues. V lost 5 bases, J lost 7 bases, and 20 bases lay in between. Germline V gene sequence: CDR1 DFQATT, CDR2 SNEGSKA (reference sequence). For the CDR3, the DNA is TGCAGTGCTCGGGAGTGGTGGGAGTGGAGTGGCTACACCTTC. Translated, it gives CSAREWWEWSGYTF.

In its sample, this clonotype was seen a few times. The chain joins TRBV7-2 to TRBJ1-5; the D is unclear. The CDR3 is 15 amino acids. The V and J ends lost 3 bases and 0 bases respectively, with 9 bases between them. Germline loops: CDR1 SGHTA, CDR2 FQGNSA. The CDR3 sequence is CASSFLGNSNQPQHF. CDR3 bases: TGTGCCAGCAGCTTCCTCGGAAATAGCAATCAGCCCCAGCATTTT.

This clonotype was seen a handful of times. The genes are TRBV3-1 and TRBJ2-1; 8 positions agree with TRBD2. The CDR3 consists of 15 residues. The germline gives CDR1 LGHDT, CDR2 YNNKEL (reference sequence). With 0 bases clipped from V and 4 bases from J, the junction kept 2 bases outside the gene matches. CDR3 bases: TGTGCCAGCAGCCAAGAAAGCGGGGGTTACAATGAGCAGTTCTTC. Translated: CASSQESGGYNEQFF.

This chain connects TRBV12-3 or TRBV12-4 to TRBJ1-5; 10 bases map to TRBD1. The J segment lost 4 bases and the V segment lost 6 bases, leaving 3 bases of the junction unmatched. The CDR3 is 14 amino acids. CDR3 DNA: TGTGCCAGCAGGGGGACAGGGGATAATCAGCCCCAGCATTTT. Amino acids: CASRGTGDNQPQHF.

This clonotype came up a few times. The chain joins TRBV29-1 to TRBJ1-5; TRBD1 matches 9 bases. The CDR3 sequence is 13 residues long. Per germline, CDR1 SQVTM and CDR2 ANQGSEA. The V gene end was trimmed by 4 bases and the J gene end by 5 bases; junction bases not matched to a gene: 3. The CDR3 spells CSVARTGDQPQHF. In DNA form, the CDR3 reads TGCAGCGTTGCTAGGACAGGGGATCAGCCCCAGCATTTT.

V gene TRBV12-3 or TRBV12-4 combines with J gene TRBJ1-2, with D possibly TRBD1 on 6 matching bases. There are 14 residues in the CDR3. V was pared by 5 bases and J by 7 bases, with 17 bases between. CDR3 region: CASSINRAAFGYTF. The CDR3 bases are TGTGCCAGCAGTATAAACAGGGCGGCGTTTGGCTACACCTTC.

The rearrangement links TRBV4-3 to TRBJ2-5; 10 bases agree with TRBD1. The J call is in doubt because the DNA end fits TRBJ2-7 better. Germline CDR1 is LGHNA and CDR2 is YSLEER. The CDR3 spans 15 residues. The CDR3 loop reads CASSQPGQGRDEQYF. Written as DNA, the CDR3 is TGCGCCAGCAGCCAGCCGGGACAGGGGAGAGACGAGCAGTACTTC.

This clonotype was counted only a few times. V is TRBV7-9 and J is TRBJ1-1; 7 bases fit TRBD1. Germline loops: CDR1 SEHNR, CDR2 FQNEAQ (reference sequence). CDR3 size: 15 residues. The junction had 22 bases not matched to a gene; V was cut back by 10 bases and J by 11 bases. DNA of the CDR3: TGTGCCACTTCCGACGGGGACAGAAGAATATGGGACGCTTTCTTT. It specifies CATSDGDRRIWDAFF.

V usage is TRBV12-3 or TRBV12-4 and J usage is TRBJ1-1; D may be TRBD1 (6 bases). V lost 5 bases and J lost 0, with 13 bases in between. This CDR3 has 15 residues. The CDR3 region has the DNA TGTGCCAGCAGTCCAGGACAGCTCCTGAACACTGAAGCTTTCTTT. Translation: CASSPGQLLNTEAFF.

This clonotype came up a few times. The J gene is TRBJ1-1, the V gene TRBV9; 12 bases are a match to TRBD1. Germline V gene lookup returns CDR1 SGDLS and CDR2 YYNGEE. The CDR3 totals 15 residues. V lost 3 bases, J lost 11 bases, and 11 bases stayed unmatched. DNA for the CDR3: TGTGCCAGCAGCGCCCCCGGGACAGGGGGCGTTGAGGCTTTCTTT. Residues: CASSAPGTGGVEAFF.

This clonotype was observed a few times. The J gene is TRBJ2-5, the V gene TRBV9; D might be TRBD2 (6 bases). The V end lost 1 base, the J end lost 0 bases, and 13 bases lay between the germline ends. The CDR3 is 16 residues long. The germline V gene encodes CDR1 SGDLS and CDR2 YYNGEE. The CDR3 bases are TGTGCCAGCAGCGTATCTGGCGGGGCCCACCAAGAGACCCAGTACTTC. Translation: CASSVSGGAHQETQYF.

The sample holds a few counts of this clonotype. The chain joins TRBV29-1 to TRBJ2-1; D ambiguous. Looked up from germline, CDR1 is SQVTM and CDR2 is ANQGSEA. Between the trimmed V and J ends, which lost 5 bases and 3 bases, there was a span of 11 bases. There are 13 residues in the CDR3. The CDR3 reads CSVWGGDYNEQFF. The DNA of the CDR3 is TGCAGCGTTTGGGGTGGGGACTACAATGAGCAGTTCTTC.